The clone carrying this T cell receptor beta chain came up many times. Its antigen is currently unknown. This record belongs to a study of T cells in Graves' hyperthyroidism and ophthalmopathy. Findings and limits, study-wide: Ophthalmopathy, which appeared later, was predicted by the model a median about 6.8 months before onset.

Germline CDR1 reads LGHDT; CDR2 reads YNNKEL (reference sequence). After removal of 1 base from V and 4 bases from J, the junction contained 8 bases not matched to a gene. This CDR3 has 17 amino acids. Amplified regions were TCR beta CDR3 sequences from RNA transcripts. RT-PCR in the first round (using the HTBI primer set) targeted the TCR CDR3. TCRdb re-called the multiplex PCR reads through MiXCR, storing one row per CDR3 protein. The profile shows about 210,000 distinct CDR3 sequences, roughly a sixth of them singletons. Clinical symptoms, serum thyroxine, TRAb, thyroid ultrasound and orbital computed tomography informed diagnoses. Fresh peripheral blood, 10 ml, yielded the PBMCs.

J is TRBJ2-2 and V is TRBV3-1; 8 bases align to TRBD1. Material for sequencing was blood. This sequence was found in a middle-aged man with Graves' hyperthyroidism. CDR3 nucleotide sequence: TGTGCCAGCAGCCAAGGATTCGGACAGGGTCGCACCGGGGAGCTGTTTTTT. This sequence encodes CASSQGFGQGRTGELFF.